This T cell receptor (beta chain) was found in a study of cytomegalovirus exposure and HLA in healthy donors. For the study at large: An early release of data contained 80 million to 85 million unique TCRs, which came from HLA-typed donors.

The study's findings and limits: In a later analysis, a missense DCLRE1C variant was linked to TCR beta V- and J-gene trimming. Serostatus for CMV was the only available immune exposure information.

This PCR relied on a set of 60 Vbeta primers and 13 Jbeta primers. TCRdb's copy holds only in-frame clones and misses some; the assay was immunoSEQ multiplex PCR. The sample holds 90,000 to 120,000 clones, roughly four fifths seen once. Points on this clone: No antigen is known for it.

CDR3 length equals 15 residues. In germline, CDR1 is LGHNA, CDR2 YNFKEQ. V dropped 0 bases and J dropped 5 bases, with 12 bases sitting between them. The sequenced sample was PBMCs. This TCR was sampled from a male donor in good health and CMV-seropositive. The chain carries TRBV4-2 and TRBJ2-3; D is uncertain. The CDR3 DNA follows: TGTGCCAGCAGCCAAGAATTGGCGGTGGGAGATACGCAGTATTTT. This translates into CASSQELAVGDTQYF.